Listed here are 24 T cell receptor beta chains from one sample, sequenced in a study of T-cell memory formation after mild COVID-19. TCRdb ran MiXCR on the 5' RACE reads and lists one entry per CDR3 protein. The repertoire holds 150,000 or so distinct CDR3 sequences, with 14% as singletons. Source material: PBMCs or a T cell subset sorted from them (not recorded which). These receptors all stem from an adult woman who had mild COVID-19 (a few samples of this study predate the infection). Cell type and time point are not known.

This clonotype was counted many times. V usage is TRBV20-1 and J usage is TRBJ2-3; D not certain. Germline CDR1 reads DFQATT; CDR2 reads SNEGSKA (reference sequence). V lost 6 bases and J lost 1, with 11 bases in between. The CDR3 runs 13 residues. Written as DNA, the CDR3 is TGCAGTGCCCTTGGGTGGGGCACAGATACGCAGTATTTT. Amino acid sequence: CSALGWGTDTQYF.

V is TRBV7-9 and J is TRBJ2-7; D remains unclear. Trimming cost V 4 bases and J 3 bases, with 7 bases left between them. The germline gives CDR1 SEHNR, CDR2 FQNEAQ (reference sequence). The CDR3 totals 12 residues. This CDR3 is CASSSTYYEQYF. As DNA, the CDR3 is TGTGCCAGCAGCTCAACTTACTACGAGCAGTACTTC.

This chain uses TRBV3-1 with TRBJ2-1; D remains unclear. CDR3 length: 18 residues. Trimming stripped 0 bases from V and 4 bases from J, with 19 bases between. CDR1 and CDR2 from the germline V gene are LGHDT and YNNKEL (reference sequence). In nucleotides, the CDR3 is TGTGCCAGCAGCCAAGATACAGAAGTCTTTGTAGGATACAATGAGCAGTTCTTC. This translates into CASSQDTEVFVGYNEQFF.

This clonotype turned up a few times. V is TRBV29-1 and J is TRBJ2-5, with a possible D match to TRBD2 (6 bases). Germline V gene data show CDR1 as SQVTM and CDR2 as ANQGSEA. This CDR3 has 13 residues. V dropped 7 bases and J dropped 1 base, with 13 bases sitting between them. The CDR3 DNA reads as TGCAGCGAGCACCGGGACTCCCAAGAGACCCAGTACTTC. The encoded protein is CSEHRDSQETQYF. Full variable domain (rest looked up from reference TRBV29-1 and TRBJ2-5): SAVISQKPSRDICQRGTSLTIQCQVDSQVTMMFWYRQQPGQSLTLIATANQGSEATYESGFVIDKFPISRPNLTFSTLTVSNMSPEDSSIYLCSEHRDSQETQYFGPGTRLLVL.

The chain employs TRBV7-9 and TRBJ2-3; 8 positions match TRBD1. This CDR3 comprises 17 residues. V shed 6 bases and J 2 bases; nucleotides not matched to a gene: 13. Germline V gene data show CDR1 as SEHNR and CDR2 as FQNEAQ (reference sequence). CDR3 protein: CASSLSIGTGYTDTQYF. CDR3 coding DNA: TGTGCCAGCAGTCTGAGCATCGGGACAGGATACACAGATACGCAGTATTTT.

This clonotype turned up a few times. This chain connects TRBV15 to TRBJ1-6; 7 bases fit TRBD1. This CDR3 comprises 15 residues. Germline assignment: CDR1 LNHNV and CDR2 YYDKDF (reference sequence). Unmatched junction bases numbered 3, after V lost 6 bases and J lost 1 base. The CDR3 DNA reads TGTGCCACCAGGGACAGGCGGTCCTATAATTCACCCCTCCACTTT. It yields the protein CATRDRRSYNSPLHF.

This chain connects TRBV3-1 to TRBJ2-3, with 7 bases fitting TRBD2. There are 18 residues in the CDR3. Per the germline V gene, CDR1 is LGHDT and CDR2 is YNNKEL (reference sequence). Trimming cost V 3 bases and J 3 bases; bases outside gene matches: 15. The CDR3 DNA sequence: TGTGCCAGCAGCCAGCAACCAAGGGGCGGGAGATTAACAGATACGCAGTATTTT. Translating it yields CASSQQPRGGRLTDTQYF.

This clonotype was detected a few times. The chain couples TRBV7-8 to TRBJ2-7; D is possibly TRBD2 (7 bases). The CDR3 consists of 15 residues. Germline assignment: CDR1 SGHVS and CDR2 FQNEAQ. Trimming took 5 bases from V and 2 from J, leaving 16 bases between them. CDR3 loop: CASSPTRGGAYEQYF. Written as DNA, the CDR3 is TGTGCCAGCAGCCCTACCCGCGGGGGCGCCTACGAGCAGTACTTC.

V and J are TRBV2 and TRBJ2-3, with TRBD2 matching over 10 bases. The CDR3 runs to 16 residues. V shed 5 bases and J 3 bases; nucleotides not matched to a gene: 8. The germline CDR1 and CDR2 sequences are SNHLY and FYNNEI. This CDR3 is CASSPGLAGVTDTQYF. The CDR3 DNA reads TGTGCCAGCAGTCCGGGGCTAGCGGGAGTTACAGATACGCAGTATTTT.

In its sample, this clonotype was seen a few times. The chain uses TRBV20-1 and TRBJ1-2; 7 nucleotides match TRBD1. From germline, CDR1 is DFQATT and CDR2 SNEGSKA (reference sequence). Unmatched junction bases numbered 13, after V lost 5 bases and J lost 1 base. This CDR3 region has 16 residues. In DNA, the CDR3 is TGCAGTGCTTTCATGGGACAGTACCACGGTAACTATGGCTACACCTTC. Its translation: CSAFMGQYHGNYGYTF.

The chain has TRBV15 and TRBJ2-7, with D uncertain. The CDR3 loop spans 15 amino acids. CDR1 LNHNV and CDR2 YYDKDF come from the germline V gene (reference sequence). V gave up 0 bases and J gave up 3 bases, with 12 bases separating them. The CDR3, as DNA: TGTGCCACCAGCAGAGACCTGGGATTGAACTACGAGCAGTACTTC. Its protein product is CATSRDLGLNYEQYF.

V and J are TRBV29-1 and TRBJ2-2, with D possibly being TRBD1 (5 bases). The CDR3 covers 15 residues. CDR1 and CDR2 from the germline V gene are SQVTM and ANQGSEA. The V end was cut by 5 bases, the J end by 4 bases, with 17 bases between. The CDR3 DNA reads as TGCAGCGTTCAGGGCTTGACCGGCGGCACCGGGGAGCTGTTTTTT. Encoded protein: CSVQGLTGGTGELFF.

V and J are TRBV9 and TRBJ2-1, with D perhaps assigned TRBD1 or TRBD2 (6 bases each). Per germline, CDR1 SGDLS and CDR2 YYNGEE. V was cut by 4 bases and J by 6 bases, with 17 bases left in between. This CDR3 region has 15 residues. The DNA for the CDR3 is TGTGCCAGCAGCCTCGGGGGCGTACTCTCCAATGAGCAGTTCTTC. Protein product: CASSLGGVLSNEQFF.

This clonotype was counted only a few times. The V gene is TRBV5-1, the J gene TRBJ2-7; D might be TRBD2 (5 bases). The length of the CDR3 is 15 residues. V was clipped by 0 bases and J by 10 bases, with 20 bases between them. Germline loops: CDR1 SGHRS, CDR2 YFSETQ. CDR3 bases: TGCGCCAGCAGCTTGGAGGAGGTCCCCCCCCGCCGCCAGTACTTC. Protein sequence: CASSLEEVPPRRQYF. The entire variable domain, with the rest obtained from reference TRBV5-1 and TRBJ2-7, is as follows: KAGVTQTPRYLIKTRGQQVTLSCSPISGHRSVSWYQQTPGQGLQFLFEYFSETQRNKGNFPGRFSGRQFSNSRSEMNVSTLELGDSALYLCASSLEEVPPRRQYFGPGTRLTVT.

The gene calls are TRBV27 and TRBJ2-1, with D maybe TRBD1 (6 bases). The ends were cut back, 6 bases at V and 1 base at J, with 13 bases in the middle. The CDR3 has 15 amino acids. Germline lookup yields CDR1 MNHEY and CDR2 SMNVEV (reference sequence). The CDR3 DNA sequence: TGTGCCAGCAGAGAACAGGGTCTTTCCTACAATGAGCAGTTCTTC. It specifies CASREQGLSYNEQFF.

CDR3: CASSYWGQGDYTF. CDR3 nucleotides: TGTGCCAGCAGTTACTGGGGACAGGGCGACTACACCTTC. This chain joins TRBV6-5 and TRBJ1-2; 9 bases align to TRBD1. CDR1 is MNHEY, CDR2 SVGAGI, per germline. The trim removed 1 base at V and 10 bases at J, leaving 4 bases unmatched. This CDR3 has 13 residues.

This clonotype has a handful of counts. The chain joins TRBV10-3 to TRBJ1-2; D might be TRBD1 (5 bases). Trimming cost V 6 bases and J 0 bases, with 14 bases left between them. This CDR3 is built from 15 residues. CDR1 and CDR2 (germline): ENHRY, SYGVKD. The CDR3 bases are TGTGCCATCAGAGGCCAGGGAGATTCTAACTATGGCTACACCTTC. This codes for CAIRGQGDSNYGYTF.

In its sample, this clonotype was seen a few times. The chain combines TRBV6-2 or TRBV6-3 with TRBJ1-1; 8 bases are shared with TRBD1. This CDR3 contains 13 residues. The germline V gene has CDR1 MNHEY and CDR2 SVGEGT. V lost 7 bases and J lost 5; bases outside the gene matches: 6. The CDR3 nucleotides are TGTGCCAGCAATCGACAGGGGTGGACTGAAGCTTTCTTT. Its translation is CASNRQGWTEAFF.

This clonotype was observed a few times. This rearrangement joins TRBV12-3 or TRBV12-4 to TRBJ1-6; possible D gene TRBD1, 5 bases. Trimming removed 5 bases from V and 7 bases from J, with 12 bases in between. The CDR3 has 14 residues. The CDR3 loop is CASSPGRRNSPLHF. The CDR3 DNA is TGTGCCAGCAGTCCGGGACGGCGAAATTCACCCCTCCACTTT.

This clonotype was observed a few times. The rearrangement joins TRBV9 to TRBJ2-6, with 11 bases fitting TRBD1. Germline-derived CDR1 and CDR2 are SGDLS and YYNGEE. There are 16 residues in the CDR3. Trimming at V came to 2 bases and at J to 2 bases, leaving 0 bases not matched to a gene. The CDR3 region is CASSVDRGPGANVLTF. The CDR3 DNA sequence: TGTGCCAGCAGCGTGGACAGGGGGCCTGGGGCCAACGTCCTGACTTTC.

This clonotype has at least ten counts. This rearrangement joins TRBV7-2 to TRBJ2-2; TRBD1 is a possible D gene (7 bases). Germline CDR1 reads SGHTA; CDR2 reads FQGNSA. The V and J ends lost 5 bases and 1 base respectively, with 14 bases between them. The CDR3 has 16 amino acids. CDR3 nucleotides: TGTGCCAGCAGCCCCCAGGGGGGACTGAACACCGGGGAGCTGTTTTTT. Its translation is CASSPQGGLNTGELFF.

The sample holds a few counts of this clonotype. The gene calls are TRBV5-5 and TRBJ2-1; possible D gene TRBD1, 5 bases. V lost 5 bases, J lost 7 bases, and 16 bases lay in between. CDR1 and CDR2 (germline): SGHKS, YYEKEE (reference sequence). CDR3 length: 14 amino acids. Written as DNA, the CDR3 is TGTGCCAGCAGATTCCAGGGTGGTGGAAATGAGCAGTTCTTC. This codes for CASRFQGGGNEQFF.

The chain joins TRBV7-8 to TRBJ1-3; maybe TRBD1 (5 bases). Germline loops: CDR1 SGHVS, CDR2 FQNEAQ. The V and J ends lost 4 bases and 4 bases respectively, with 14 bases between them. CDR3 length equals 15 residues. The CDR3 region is CASSSTGLKGNTIYF. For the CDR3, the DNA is TGTGCCAGCAGCTCTACAGGTCTGAAGGGAAACACCATATATTTT.

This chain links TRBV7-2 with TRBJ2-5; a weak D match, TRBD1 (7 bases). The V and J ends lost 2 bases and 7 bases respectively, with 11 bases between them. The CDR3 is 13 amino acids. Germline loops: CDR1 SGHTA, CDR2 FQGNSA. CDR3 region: CASSLQGGGTQYF. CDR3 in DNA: TGTGCCAGCAGCTTACAGGGGGGTGGGACCCAGTACTTC.